The present TCR beta chain was sequenced within a study of beta chain features in type 1 diabetes. Study-wide points: Researchers could not determine here whether HLA type influences TCRB rearrangement. TCRB CDR3s were moderately but significantly shorter in Type 1 diabetes patients in all four CD4+ subsets.

There are a few counts of this clone. No antigen is known for it. Every sorted population was more than 98% pure. The germline CDR1 and CDR2 sequences are MNHEY and SVGAGI. V dropped 2 bases and J dropped 3; count of bases not matched to a gene: 3. The CDR3 totals 14 residues. Isolated RNA was reverse transcribed in full, so expressed TCRB transcripts were sequenced. Reads from naive, central memory and regulatory T cell samples averaged approximately 3.7 million. Clones were read by immunoSEQ multiplex PCR, and TCRdb kept only the in-frame ones, dropping some. The table shows more than 150,000 clones, with approximately 9.1% occurring only once.

This clonotype was sampled from a woman between 25 and 40 years old with type 1 diabetes. J is TRBJ2-5 and V is TRBV6-5; TRBD1 aligns across 7 bases. Sequencing input: central memory CD4+ T cells from blood. CDR3 in DNA: TGTGCCAGCAGTTACCGCACAGGGGAAGAGACCCAGTACTTC. This sequence encodes CASSYRTGEETQYF.